The T cell receptor beta chain under discussion was sequenced for a study of blood T cells in healthy people across ages. This clonotype was recorded many times. The antigen remains undetermined. Study-level points and caveats: Diversity of TCR beta correlated strongly with naive T cell percentage.

Germline CDR1 SGHVS, CDR2 FQNEAQ. The length of the CDR3 is 12 residues. Trimming took 1 base from V and 7 from J, leaving 5 bases between them. For every donor, a draw yielded approximately 9.8 milliliters of peripheral blood. The authors ran a second PCR of about 6 to 11 cycles using a sample-barcoded 5' primer and a J-beta primer mix. TCRdb fed the 5' RACE reads into MiXCR, producing one record per CDR3 protein. The profile shows 920,000 or so distinct CDR3 sequences, 45% of them singletons. The sequenced sample consisted of blood. The chain couples TRBV7-8 to TRBJ2-1; D is ambiguous. This clonotype was sampled from a woman aged 60-75 years in good health. This CDR3 is CASSLGENEQFF. In nucleotides, the CDR3 is TGTGCCAGCAGCTTAGGAGAGAATGAGCAGTTCTTC.